One sample yielded the 3 T cell receptor beta chains listed below, sequenced in a study of T-cell memory formation after mild COVID-19. TCRdb used MiXCR to reprocess the 5' RACE reads, holding one entry per CDR3 protein. The data show some 440,000 distinct CDR3 sequences, with 20% to 25% seen just once and around 13% held by the top ten. The sample comprised PBMCs or a T cell subset sorted from them (not recorded which). The receptors here all came from an adult woman who had mild COVID-19 (a few samples of this study predate the infection). Cell type and time point are not known.

The gene calls are TRBV10-3 and TRBJ2-7; D not certain. This CDR3 spans 13 amino acids. The germline CDR1 and CDR2 sequences are ENHRY and SYGVKD. V was trimmed by 2 bases and J by 7 bases, leaving 12 bases between them. CDR3 in DNA: TGTGCCATCAGTGAGATTGGTCCGAGGGAGCAGTACTTC. Amino acids: CAISEIGPREQYF.

The genes are TRBV7-3 and TRBJ2-1; 9 bases fit TRBD2. The germline V gene has CDR1 SGHTA and CDR2 FQGTGA. Trimming at V came to 1 base and at J to 7 bases, leaving 11 bases not matched to a gene. The CDR3 runs 17 residues. CDR3 coding DNA: TGTGCCAGCAGCTTAAACATGGGACTAGCAAGGTATAATGAGCAGTTCTTC. It specifies CASSLNMGLARYNEQFF.

V and J are TRBV12-3 or TRBV12-4 and TRBJ2-7, with D possibly TRBD2 on 6 matching bases. This CDR3 comprises 12 residues. Trimming pared 7 bases from V and 5 bases from J, leaving 12 bases between. The CDR3: CASTGGLDEQYF. In nucleotides, the CDR3 is TGTGCCAGCACCGGGGGATTGGACGAGCAGTACTTC.